This T cell receptor (beta chain) appears in the sequencing data of a study of shared clonotypes between healthy human individuals. Trimming took off 4 bases at V and 6 bases at J, with 10 bases between the two ends. Germline values: CDR1 SNHLY, CDR2 FYNNEI. The CDR3 runs 12 residues. CD45RO-negative, CCR7-positively selected cells formed the naive CD8 fraction, excluding terminally differentiated effector memory CD45RA+ cells. Measured with immunoSEQ multiplex PCR; TCRdb has only the in-frame clones, and not every one. The sample has 760,000 or so clones, roughly 96% seen once; the top ten hold roughly 0.23%.

The chain combines TRBV2 with TRBJ2-7; D is undetermined. This receptor was identified in a man between 25 and 39 years old in good health. The specimen was naive CD8+ T cells sorted from blood. The CDR3 DNA sequence: TGTGCCAGCAGTGGGGAAGGTTCCGAGCAGTACTTC. This codes for CASSGEGSEQYF.